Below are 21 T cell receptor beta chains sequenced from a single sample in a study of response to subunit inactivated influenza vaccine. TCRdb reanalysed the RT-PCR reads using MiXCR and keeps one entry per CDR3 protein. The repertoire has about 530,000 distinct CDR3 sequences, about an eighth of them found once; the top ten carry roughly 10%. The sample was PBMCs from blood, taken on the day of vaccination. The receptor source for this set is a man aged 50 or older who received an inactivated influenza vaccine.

The CDR3 region has the DNA TGTGCCAGCAGTTCCGGGGGGGACAGGGTTGGGAGTCATTTT. Its translation: CASSSGGDRVGSHF. The chain employs TRBV28 and TRBJ1-5; 9 bases are shared with TRBD1. The junction had 14 bases not matched to a gene; V was cut back by 4 bases and J by 16 bases. The CDR3 consists of 14 residues. Germline assignment: CDR1 MDHEN and CDR2 SYDVKM.

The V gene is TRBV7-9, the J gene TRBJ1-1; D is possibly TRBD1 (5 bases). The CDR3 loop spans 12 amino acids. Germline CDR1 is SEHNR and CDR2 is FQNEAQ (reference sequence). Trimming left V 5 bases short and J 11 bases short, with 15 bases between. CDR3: CASSLTGTKAFF. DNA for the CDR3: TGTGCCAGCAGCCTGACCGGGACGAAGGCTTTCTTT.

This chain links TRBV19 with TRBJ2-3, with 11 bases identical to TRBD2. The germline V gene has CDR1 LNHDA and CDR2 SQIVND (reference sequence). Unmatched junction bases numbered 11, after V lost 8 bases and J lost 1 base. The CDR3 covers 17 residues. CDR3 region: CASRVQGLAVGTDTQYF. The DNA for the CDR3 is TGTGCCAGTCGTGTCCAGGGACTAGCGGTGGGCACAGATACGCAGTATTTT. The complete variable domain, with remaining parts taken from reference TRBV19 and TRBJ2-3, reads DGGITQSPKYLFRKEGQNVTLSCEQNLNHDAMYWYRQDPGQGLRLIYYSQIVNDFQKGDIAEGYSVSREKKESFPLTVTSAQKNPTAFYLCASRVQGLAVGTDTQYFGPGTRLTVL.

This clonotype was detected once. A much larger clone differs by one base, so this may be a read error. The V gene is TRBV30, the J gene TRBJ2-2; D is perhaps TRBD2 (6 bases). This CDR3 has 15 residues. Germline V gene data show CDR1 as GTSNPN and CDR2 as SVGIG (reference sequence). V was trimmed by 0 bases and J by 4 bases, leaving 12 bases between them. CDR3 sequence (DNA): TGTGCCTGGAGTGTACGGGAGACTAGCACCGGGGAGCTGTTTTTT. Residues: CAWSVRETSTGELFF. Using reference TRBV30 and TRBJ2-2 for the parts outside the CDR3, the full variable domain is SQTIHQWPATLVQPVGSPLSLECTVEGTSNPNLYWYRQAAGRGLQLLFYSVGIGQISSEVPQNLSASRPQDRQFILSSKKLLLSDSGFYLCAWSVRETSTGELFFGEGSRLTVL.

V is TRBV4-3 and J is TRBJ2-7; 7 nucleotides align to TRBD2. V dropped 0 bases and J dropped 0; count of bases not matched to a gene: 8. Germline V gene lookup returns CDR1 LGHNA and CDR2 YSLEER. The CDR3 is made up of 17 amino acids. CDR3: CASSQEWREYSSYEQYF. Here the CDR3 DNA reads TGCGCCAGCAGCCAAGAGTGGCGGGAGTACAGCTCCTACGAGCAGTACTTC.

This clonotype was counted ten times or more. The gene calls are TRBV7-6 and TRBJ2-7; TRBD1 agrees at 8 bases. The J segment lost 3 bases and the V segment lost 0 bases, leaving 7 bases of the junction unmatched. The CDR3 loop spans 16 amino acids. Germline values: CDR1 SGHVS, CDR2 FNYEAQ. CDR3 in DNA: TGTGCCAGCAGCTTAGCGCGGGGACAGGCCAACTACGAGCAGTACTTC. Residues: CASSLARGQANYEQYF.

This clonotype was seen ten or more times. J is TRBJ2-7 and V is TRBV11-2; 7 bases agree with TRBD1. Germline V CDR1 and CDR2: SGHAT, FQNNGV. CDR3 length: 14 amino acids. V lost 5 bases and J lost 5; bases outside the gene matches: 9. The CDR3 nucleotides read TGTGCCAGCAGCCCCGTAGGGGGCTTTGACGAGCAGTACTTC. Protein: CASSPVGGFDEQYF. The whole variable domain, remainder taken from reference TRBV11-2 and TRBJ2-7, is EAGVAQSPRYKIIEKRQSVAFWCNPISGHATLYWYQQILGQGPKLLIQFQNNGVVDDSQLPKDRFSAERLKGVDSTLKIQPAKLEDSAVYLCASSPVGGFDEQYFGPGTRLTVT.

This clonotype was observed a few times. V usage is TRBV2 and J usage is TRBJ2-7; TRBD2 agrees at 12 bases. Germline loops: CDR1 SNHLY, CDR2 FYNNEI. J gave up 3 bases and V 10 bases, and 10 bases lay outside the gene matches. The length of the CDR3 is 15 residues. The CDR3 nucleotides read TGTGCCAACATACAACTAGCGGGAGGATTCTACGAGCAGTACTTC. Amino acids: CANIQLAGGFYEQYF.

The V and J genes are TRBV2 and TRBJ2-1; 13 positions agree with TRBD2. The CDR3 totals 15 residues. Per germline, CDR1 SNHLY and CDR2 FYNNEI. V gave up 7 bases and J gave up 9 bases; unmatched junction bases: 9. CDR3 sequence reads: CASTSRTSGGGEQFF. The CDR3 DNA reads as TGTGCCAGCACGTCAAGGACTAGCGGGGGAGGTGAGCAGTTCTTC.

For the CDR3, the DNA is TGTGCCAGCCAGGGACTAGCGGGAATTAAAGAGACCCAGTACTTC. Translating gives CASQGLAGIKETQYF. V is TRBV2 and J is TRBJ2-5; 13 bases match TRBD2. The V and J ends lost 8 bases and 3 bases, in that order; junction bases with no gene match: 6. There are 15 residues in the CDR3. CDR1 and CDR2 (germline): SNHLY, FYNNEI.

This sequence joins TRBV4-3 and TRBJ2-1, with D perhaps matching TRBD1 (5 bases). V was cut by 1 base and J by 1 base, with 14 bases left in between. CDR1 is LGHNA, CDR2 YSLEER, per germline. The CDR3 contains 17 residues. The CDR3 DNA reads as TGCGCCAGCAGCCAAGCCATTGTGCAGGGTTCCTACAATGAGCAGTTCTTC. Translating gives CASSQAIVQGSYNEQFF.

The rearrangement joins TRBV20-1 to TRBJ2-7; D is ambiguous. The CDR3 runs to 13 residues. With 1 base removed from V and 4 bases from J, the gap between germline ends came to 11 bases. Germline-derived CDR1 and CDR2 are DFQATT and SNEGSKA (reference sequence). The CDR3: CSARGVDEYEQYF. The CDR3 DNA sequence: TGCAGTGCTAGAGGAGTCGACGAATACGAGCAGTACTTC.

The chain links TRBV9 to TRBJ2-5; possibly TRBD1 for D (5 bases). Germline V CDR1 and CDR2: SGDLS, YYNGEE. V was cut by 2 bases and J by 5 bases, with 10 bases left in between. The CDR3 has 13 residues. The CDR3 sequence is CASSVRDGETQYF. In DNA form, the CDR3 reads TGTGCCAGCAGCGTCAGGGATGGGGAGACCCAGTACTTC.

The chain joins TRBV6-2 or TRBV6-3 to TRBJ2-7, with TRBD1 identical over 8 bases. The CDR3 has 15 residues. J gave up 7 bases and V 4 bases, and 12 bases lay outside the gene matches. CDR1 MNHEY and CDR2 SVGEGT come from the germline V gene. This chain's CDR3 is CASSFLRDRPREQYF. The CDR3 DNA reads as TGTGCCAGCAGTTTCCTCCGGGACAGGCCGAGGGAGCAGTACTTC.

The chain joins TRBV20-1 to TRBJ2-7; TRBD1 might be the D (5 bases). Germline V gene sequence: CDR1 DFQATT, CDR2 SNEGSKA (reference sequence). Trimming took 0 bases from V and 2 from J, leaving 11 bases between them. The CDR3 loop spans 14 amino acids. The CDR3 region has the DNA TGCAGTGCTAGAGATCTGGGGCTTACCTACGAGCAGTACTTC. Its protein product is CSARDLGLTYEQYF.

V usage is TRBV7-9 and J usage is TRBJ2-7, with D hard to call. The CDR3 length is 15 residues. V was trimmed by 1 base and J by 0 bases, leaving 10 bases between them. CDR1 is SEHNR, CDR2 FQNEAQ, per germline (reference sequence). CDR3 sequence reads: CASSLVGAPSYEQYF. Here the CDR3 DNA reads TGTGCCAGCAGCTTAGTAGGAGCACCCTCCTACGAGCAGTACTTC.

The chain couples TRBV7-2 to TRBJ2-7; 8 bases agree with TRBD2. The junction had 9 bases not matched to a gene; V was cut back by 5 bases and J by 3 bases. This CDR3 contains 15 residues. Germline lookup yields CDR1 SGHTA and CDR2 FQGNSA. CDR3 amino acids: CASSTSRGRYYEQYF. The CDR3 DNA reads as TGTGCCAGCAGCACATCGCGCGGGAGGTACTACGAGCAGTACTTC. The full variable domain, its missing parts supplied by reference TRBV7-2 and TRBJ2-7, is GAGVSQSPSNKVTEKGKDVELRCDPISGHTALYWYRQSLGQGLEFLIYFQGNSAPDKSGLPSDRFSAERTGGSVSTLTIQRTQQEDSAVYLCASSTSRGRYYEQYFGPGTRLTVT.

CDR3 nucleotide sequence: TGTGCCTGGAGCCCCGGGCAGGGGAATACCGGGGAGCTGTTTTTT. Its protein is CAWSPGQGNTGELFF. The chain recombines TRBV30 with TRBJ2-2; D perhaps matches TRBD1 (6 bases). This CDR3 is built from 15 residues. Trimming left V 3 bases short and J 5 bases short, with 16 bases between. Germline CDR1 and CDR2: GTSNPN and SVGIG (reference sequence).

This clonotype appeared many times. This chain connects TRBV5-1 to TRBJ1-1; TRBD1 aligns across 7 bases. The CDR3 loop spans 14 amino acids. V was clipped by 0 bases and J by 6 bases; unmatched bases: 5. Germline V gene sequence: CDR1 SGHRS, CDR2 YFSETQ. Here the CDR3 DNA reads TGCGCCAGCAGCTTGGCCGGACAGGATCCTGAAGCTTTCTTT. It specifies CASSLAGQDPEAFF.

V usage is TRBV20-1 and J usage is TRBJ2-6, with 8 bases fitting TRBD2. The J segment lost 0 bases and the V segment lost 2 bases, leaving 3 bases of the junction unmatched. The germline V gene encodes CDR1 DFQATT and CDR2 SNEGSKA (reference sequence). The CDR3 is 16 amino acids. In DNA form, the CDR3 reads TGCAGTGCTAGATCACTAGCGGACTCTGGGGCCAACGTCCTGACTTTC. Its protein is CSARSLADSGANVLTF.

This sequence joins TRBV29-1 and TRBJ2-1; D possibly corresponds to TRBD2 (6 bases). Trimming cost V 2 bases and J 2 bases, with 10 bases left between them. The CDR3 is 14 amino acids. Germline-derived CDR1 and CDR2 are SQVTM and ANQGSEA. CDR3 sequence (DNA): TGCAGCGTTGAAACGGGAGACACCTACAATGAGCAGTTCTTC. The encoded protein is CSVETGDTYNEQFF.